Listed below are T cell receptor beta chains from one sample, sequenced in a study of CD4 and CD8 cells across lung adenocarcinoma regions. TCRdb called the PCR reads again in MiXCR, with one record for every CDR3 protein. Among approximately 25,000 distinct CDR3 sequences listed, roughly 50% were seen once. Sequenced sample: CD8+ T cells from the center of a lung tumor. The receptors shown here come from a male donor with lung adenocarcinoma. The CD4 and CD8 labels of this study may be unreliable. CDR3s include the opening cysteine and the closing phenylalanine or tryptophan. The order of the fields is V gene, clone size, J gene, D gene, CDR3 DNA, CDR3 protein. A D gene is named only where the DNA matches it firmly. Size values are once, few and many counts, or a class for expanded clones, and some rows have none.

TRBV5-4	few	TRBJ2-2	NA	TGTGCCAGCAGCTTGTGGGGGAGAAGGGACGGGGAGCTGTTTTTT	CASSLWGRRDGELFF
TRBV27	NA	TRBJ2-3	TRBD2	TGTGCCAGCAGTCCGCTACCCTTGACTAGCGGGAACACAGATACGCAGTATTTT	CASSPLPLTSGNTDTQYF
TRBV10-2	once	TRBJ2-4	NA	TGCGCCAGCAGGGAGCTAGGGCCCAAAAATACTCAGTACTTC	CASRELGPKNTQYF
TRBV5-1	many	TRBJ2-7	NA	TGCGCCAGCAGCTTGGAAGGTCGCACCTACGAGCAGTACTTC	CASSLEGRTYEQYF
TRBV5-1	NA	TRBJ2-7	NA	TGCGGGCGCGGGGGCACTAACGAAGATACGCAGTACTTC	CGRGGTNEDTQYF
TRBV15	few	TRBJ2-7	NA	TGTGCCACCAGCAGGGGTGGGGGGACCCCCTACGAGCAGTACTTC	CATSRGGGTPYEQYF
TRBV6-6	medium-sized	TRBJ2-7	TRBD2	TGTGCCAGCAGTCCCCTAAGTAGCGGGAGGGCCTACGAGCAGTACTTC	CASSPLSSGRAYEQYF
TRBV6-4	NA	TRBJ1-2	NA	TGTGCCAGCAGCCCCGGACCGGCTTATGGCTACACCTTC	CASSPGPAYGYTF
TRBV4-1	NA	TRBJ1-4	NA	TGCGCCAGCAGCCAAATATTGGGGGCGAATGAAAAACTGTTTTTT	CASSQILGANEKLFF
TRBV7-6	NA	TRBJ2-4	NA	TGTGCCAGCAGCTTATACCCCCAATTCAGCGCCATTCAGTACTTC	CASSLYPQFSAIQYF
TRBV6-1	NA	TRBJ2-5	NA	TGTGCCAGCAGTGATCCCGGGGGAAAAGAGACCCAGTACTTC	CASSDPGGKETQYF
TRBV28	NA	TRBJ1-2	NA	TGTGCCAGCAGTTTATCGGGGACTGGCTACACCTTC	CASSLSGTGYTF
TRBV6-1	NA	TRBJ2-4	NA	TGTGCCAGCAGTGTCCCGGGGGAGTGTGGCAAAGACATTCAGTATTTC	CASSVPGECGKDIQYF
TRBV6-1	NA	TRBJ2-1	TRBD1	TGTGCCGGCAGTGAAGTGGAGAACAGGGGGGATGAGCAGTTCTTC	CAGSEVENRGDEQFF
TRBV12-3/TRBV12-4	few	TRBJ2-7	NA	TGTGCCAGCAGTTTAGGCGGAGTCTCCGAGCAGTACTTC	CASSLGGVSEQYF
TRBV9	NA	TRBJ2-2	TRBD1	TGTGCCAGCAGCCCGCGGACAGGGAACACCGGGGAGCTGTTTTTT	CASSPRTGNTGELFF
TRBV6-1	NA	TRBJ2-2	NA	TGTGCCAGCAGTATTAGCGGAAGGAACACCGGGGAGCTGTTTTTT	CASSISGRNTGELFF
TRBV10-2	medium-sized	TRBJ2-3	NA	TGCGCCAGCAGTGAGAGGCCTCGCCGAGATACGCAGTATTTT	CASSERPRRDTQYF